Each of the 29 T cell receptor beta chains below was sequenced from the same sample in a study of cytomegalovirus exposure and HLA in healthy donors. Primers for the PCR totalled 60 Vbeta and 13 Jbeta. Profiled with immunoSEQ multiplex PCR; TCRdb holds only in-frame clones, not every one. The sample gives around 20,000 clones, more than 80% of which show up once; 20% to 25% is in the top ten. What was sequenced was PBMCs. The source is a human donor in good health.

In its sample, this clone was seen a few times. This chain's CDR3 is CASSSFGVQEAFF. DNA for the CDR3: TGTGCCAGCAGTTCCTTTGGAGTACAAGAAGCTTTCTTT. The chain uses TRBV28 and TRBJ1-1; D not resolved. This CDR3 comprises 13 residues. The germline gives CDR1 MDHEN, CDR2 SYDVKM. V dropped 4 bases and J dropped 8 bases, with 14 bases sitting between them.

This clone is a singleton in its sample. This sample also contains other DNA sequences that code for the same CDR3. V is TRBV18 and J is TRBJ1-1, with D tentatively TRBD1 (5 bases). CDR3 length: 13 residues. Germline CDR1 is KGHSH and CDR2 is LQKENI. Trimming shortened V by 3 bases and J by 5 bases, and 10 bases separated the two germline ends. DNA for the CDR3: TGTGCCAGCTCACCGACAGCGAATACTGAAGCTTTCTTT. This translates into CASSPTANTEAFF.

The DNA for the CDR3 is TGTGCCAGCAGTTTATCTGGAGTGAGCATTGGCTACACCTTC. Translated: CASSLSGVSIGYTF. V gene TRBV27 combines with J gene TRBJ1-2; D is undetermined. CDR1 MNHEY and CDR2 SMNVEV come from the germline V gene (reference sequence). Trimming stripped 0 bases from V and 7 bases from J, with 12 bases between. The CDR3 consists of 14 residues.

V and J are TRBV18 and TRBJ2-7; tentatively, D is TRBD2 (6 bases). V lost 8 bases to trimming and J lost 6 bases, with 17 bases between them. Germline V gene data show CDR1 as KGHSH and CDR2 as LQKENI. The CDR3 length is 13 residues. The CDR3 coding sequence is TGTGCCAGCACTAATAGGGGAGGTGGCGAGCAGTACTTC. The encoded protein is CASTNRGGGEQYF.

The chain has TRBV5-1 and TRBJ1-2; 7 bases agree with TRBD1. The trim removed 3 bases at V and 2 bases at J, leaving 4 bases unmatched. Germline CDR1 is SGHRS and CDR2 is YFSETQ. The CDR3 totals 14 residues. CDR3 amino acids: CASSSGTDNYGYTF. In DNA form, the CDR3 reads TGCGCCAGCAGCTCCGGGACAGACAACTATGGCTACACCTTC.

This clone was detected once. This chain links TRBV10-2 with TRBJ2-1, with TRBD2 identical over 7 bases. The CDR3 length is 16 residues. V shed 6 bases and J 8 bases; nucleotides not matched to a gene: 16. The germline V gene has CDR1 WSHSY and CDR2 SAAADI. The chain's CDR3 is CASRGGVGVANHEQFF. CDR3 nucleotides: TGCGCCAGCAGGGGGGGGGTTGGAGTAGCTAACCATGAGCAGTTCTTC.

The rearrangement links TRBV5-7 to TRBJ2-1; D may be TRBD1 (7 bases). TRBV5-7 is annotated as an ORF whose role is uncertain. The CDR3 covers 15 residues. The V and J ends lost 4 bases and 5 bases respectively, with 16 bases between them. The CDR3 sequence is CASSHRGGGHNEQFF. Here the CDR3 DNA reads TGTGCCAGCAGCCACAGGGGAGGAGGGCACAATGAGCAGTTCTTC.

The rearrangement links TRBV5-4 to TRBJ2-3; 12 nucleotides agree with TRBD1. The CDR3 length is 16 residues. J gave up 4 bases and V 0 bases, and 3 bases lay outside the gene matches. Germline values: CDR1 SGHNT, CDR2 YYREEE (reference sequence). The CDR3 loop is CASSLGGTGGADTQYF. The CDR3, as DNA: TGTGCCAGCAGCTTGGGAGGGACAGGGGGCGCAGATACGCAGTATTTT. The full variable domain, with the rest looked up from reference TRBV5-4 and TRBJ2-3, is ETGVTQSPTHLIKTRGQQVTLRCSSQSGHNTVSWYQQALGQGPQFIFQYYREEENGRGNFPPRFSGLQFPNYSSELNVNALELDDSALYLCASSLGGTGGADTQYFGPGTRLTVL.

This chain uses TRBV4-1 with TRBJ1-1; 8 bases match TRBD1. J lost 7 bases, V lost 3 bases, and 7 bases had no gene match. This CDR3 has 14 amino acids. In germline, CDR1 is MGHRA, CDR2 YSYEKL. Written as DNA, the CDR3 is TGCGCCAGCAGCCAGGGGACAGGATTGGGTGAAGCTTTCTTT. This translates into CASSQGTGLGEAFF.

The CDR3 DNA is TGCGCCAGCAGCCCCCGGGACAGCAGTTCCTACGAGCAGTACTTC. It yields the protein CASSPRDSSSYEQYF. This chain connects TRBV4-3 to TRBJ2-7; TRBD1 agrees at 7 bases. This CDR3 is built from 15 residues. Germline V gives CDR1 LGHNA, CDR2 YSLEER. Trimming cost V 4 bases and J 1 base; bases outside gene matches: 7.

As for this clone: One junction end disagrees with the germline gene, perhaps due to a read error. The J gene is TRBJ1-2, the V gene TRBV10-2; D unresolved. CDR3 length: 13 residues. CDR1 WSHSY and CDR2 SAAADI come from the germline V gene. The CDR3 DNA reads TGTGCTTCTTCGGAGGCGGCTATGTATGGCTACACCTTC. This codes for CASSEAAMYGYTF.

The chain is built from TRBV7-9 and TRBJ2-5, with 11 positions matching TRBD2. The germline V gene has CDR1 SEHNR and CDR2 FQNEAQ (reference sequence). The V segment lost 5 bases and the J segment 2 bases; nucleotides outside the gene matches: 4. This CDR3 comprises 15 residues. CDR3 sequence (DNA): TGTGCCAGCAGCCCCGGGACTAGCGGTCAAGAGACCCAGTACTTC. Amino acid sequence: CASSPGTSGQETQYF.

This rearrangement joins TRBV25-1 to TRBJ2-5; no reliable D call. The CDR3 consists of 11 residues. V lost 3 bases and J 3 bases, leaving 2 bases between the germline ends. CDR1 is MGHDK and CDR2 is SYGVNS in the germline V gene. CDR3 bases: TGTGCCAGCAGTGACAAAGAGACCCAGTACTTC. As protein: CASSDKETQYF. Supplemented by reference TRBV25-1 and TRBJ2-5, the full variable domain reads EADIYQTPRYLVIGTGKKITLECSQTMGHDKMYWYQQDPGMELHLIHYSYGVNSTEKGDLSSESTVSRIRTEHFPLTLESARPSHTSQYLCASSDKETQYFGPGTRLLVL.

The rearrangement uses TRBV29-1 and TRBJ1-1; 8 nucleotides align to TRBD1. V was clipped by 6 bases and J by 2 bases; unmatched bases: 5. The length of the CDR3 is 13 residues. Germline loops: CDR1 SQVTM, CDR2 ANQGSEA. CDR3 sequence: CSVQGAFNTEAFF. In DNA, the CDR3 is TGCAGCGTGCAGGGGGCGTTTAACACTGAAGCTTTCTTT.

J is TRBJ1-2 and V is TRBV6-5, with D unclear. Germline V CDR1 and CDR2: MNHEY, SVGAGI. The V gene lost 6 bases and the J gene lost 4 bases, with 18 bases spanning the gap. This CDR3 region has 15 residues. CDR3 loop: CASRPDGSPGYGYTF. Written as DNA, the CDR3 is TGTGCCAGCAGGCCCGACGGGTCCCCGGGCTATGGCTACACCTTC.

J is TRBJ2-7 and V is TRBV16; D remains ambiguous. Trimming left V 0 bases short and J 5 bases short, with 8 bases between. The CDR3 runs to 13 residues. The germline V gene encodes CDR1 KGHSY and CDR2 FQNENV. DNA of the CDR3: TGTGCCAGCAGCCAATCCAGGTTCCACGAGCAGTACTTC. It translates to CASSQSRFHEQYF.

This chain uses TRBV5-5 with TRBJ2-5; D unresolved. V dropped 2 bases and J dropped 4 bases, with 15 bases sitting between them. The germline V gene encodes CDR1 SGHKS and CDR2 YYEKEE (reference sequence). This CDR3 is 15 amino acids long. The CDR3 reads CASSFGSFGGETQYF. CDR3 DNA: TGTGCCAGCAGCTTCGGTTCCTTTGGCGGAGAGACCCAGTACTTC.

The CDR3 DNA is TGTGCCAGTAGTATCGCAGCGCTCTATGGCTACACCTTC. Translated, it gives CASSIAALYGYTF. The chain uses TRBV19 and TRBJ1-2; D is undetermined. V lost 3 bases and J 4 bases, leaving 9 bases between the germline ends. From germline, CDR1 is LNHDA and CDR2 SQIVND (reference sequence). The CDR3 has 13 amino acids.

The rearrangement joins TRBV7-9 to TRBJ2-5, with D possibly TRBD2 on 6 matching bases. Germline V gives CDR1 SEHNR, CDR2 FQNEAQ (reference sequence). V dropped 5 bases and J dropped 0 bases, with 13 bases sitting between them. This CDR3 is built from 15 residues. For the CDR3, the DNA is TGTGCCAGCAGCACCATAGGAGGGGACCAAGAGACCCAGTACTTC. This codes for CASSTIGGDQETQYF.

This clone appeared once. V and J are TRBV14 and TRBJ2-2, with TRBD2 matching 12 bases. V shed 4 bases and J 6 bases; nucleotides not matched to a gene: 9. The CDR3 totals 17 residues. Germline V gene lookup returns CDR1 SGHDN and CDR2 FVKESK. The CDR3 protein is CASSLRLAGERAGELFF. CDR3 coding DNA: TGTGCCAGCAGCCTAAGACTAGCGGGAGAGAGGGCCGGGGAGCTGTTTTTT.

This chain links TRBV19 with TRBJ2-1; the match to TRBD1 covers 9 bases. This CDR3 comprises 15 residues. Germline assignment: CDR1 LNHDA and CDR2 SQIVND (reference sequence). J gave up 6 bases and V 5 bases, and 8 bases lay outside the gene matches. As DNA, the CDR3 is TGTGCCAGTAGTTTCCGGGACAGGGCAGTCAATGAGCAGTTCTTC. This translates into CASSFRDRAVNEQFF.

This clone was detected a few times. This chain connects TRBV5-6 to TRBJ1-1; the match to TRBD1 covers 9 bases. The germline V gene encodes CDR1 SGHDT and CDR2 YYEEEE. The ends lost 5 bases at V and 0 bases at J; junction bases unmatched: 8. CDR3 length: 16 amino acids. The CDR3 protein is CASSFYRGLMNTEAFF. CDR3 bases: TGTGCCAGCAGTTTCTACAGGGGGCTCATGAACACTGAAGCTTTCTTT.

The sample holds one count of this clone. The V gene is TRBV2, the J gene TRBJ1-1, with D perhaps matching TRBD1 (5 bases). The CDR3 has 13 residues. V was pared by 1 base and J by 6 bases, with 9 bases between. The germline V gene has CDR1 SNHLY and CDR2 FYNNEI. The chain's CDR3 is CASSEGRVPEAFF. DNA of the CDR3: TGTGCCAGCAGTGAAGGCAGGGTACCTGAAGCTTTCTTT.

The chain recombines TRBV21-1 with TRBJ1-1. TRBV21-1 constitutes a pseudogene. The CDR3 extends over 15 amino acids. CDR3: CASRVRGGADTEAFF. As DNA, the CDR3 is TGTGCCAGCAGGGTAAGGGGGGGCGCCGACACTGAAGCTTTCTTT.

The rearrangement links TRBV28 to TRBJ2-5, with 11 bases matching TRBD1. Per the germline V gene, CDR1 is MDHEN and CDR2 is SYDVKM. V was pared by 3 bases and J by 6 bases, with 15 bases of the junction left unmatched. The CDR3 has 18 residues. The CDR3 region has the DNA TGTGCCAGCAGTTTGGCCGGGACAGGGGGTCGCCTGTCGAAGACCCAGTACTTC. Protein sequence: CASSLAGTGGRLSKTQYF. The whole variable domain, remainder taken from reference TRBV28 and TRBJ2-5, is DVKVTQSSRYLVKRTGEKVFLECVQDMDHENMFWYRQDPGLGLRLIYFSYDVKMKEKGDIPEGYSVSREKKERFSLILESASTNQTSMYLCASSLAGTGGRLSKTQYFGPGTRLLVL.

Written as DNA, the CDR3 is TGCAGCGTCAACGTGGGCGAAAAACTGTTTTTT. As protein: CSVNVGEKLFF. This sequence joins TRBV29-1 and TRBJ1-4; no definite D call. Trimming took 6 bases from V and 8 from J, leaving 10 bases between them. This CDR3 is 11 amino acids long. In germline, CDR1 is SQVTM, CDR2 ANQGSEA.

The CDR3 DNA reads TGCGCCAGCAGCTTGGAGGAGGCGAACACTGAAGCTTTCTTT. This encodes CASSLEEANTEAFF. The rearrangement links TRBV5-1 to TRBJ1-1, with D unclear. Germline V gene data show CDR1 as SGHRS and CDR2 as YFSETQ. CDR3 size: 14 residues. V was cut by 0 bases and J by 1 base, with 7 bases left in between.

V is TRBV12-5 and J is TRBJ2-1; D is unresolved. The length of the CDR3 is 13 residues. CDR1 and CDR2 from the germline V gene are LGHNT and FRNRAP. Trimming shortened V by 4 bases and J by 8 bases, and 12 bases separated the two germline ends. CDR3 nucleotide sequence: TGTGCTAGTGGTTCGGGTGAATACCATGAGCAGTTCTTC. The encoded protein is CASGSGEYHEQFF.

The chain carries TRBV2 and TRBJ2-3, with 9 bases aligning to TRBD2. CDR3 length: 14 amino acids. With V trimmed by 8 bases and J by 3 bases, 6 bases remained unmatched. Germline lookup yields CDR1 SNHLY and CDR2 FYNNEI. The CDR3 nucleotides are TGTGCCAGCTCGAGCGGGAGGAAGACAGATACGCAGTATTTT. Encoded protein: CASSSGRKTDTQYF.